The TCR beta chain under discussion was sequenced for a study of blood T cell repertoires in COVID-19. At the level of the study: The origin of the acute and convalescent COVID-19 samples was the United States, Italy and Spain.

Authors' analysis steps: By means of reference gene primer amplification, nucleated cell counts were estimated. TCRdb keeps only in-frame clones here, not all; method: immunoSEQ multiplex PCR. V, J and clone size are those of that table, while D and trimming were read from the DNA. The repertoire holds 120,000 or so clones, 79% seen once, with approximately 35% in the top ten. The length of the CDR3 is 13 residues. Germline values: CDR1 GTSNPN, CDR2 SVGIG (reference sequence). V lost 3 bases, J lost 2 bases, and 10 bases lay in between. The TCR sequence derives from a middle-aged man with active or convalescent COVID-19. V usage is TRBV30 and J usage is TRBJ1-2; D remains unclear. Sequenced sample: peripheral blood. The CDR3 region is CAWRGDGNYGYTF. CDR3 bases: TGTGCCTGGAGGGGAGATGGGAACTATGGCTACACCTTC.